The 18 T cell receptor beta chains below were found in one sample sequenced in a study of blood T cell repertoires in COVID-19. Assay: immunoSEQ multiplex PCR; the TCRdb copy retains only in-frame clones and omits some. This table has 150,000 to 200,000 clones, approximately 90% appearing once. Sequenced sample: PBMCs or T cells enriched from blood (not recorded which). The receptor set was obtained from a woman aged 40 to 49 in a cohort exposed to, infected with or recovered from COVID-19 (not recorded which).

This clone was recorded only once. The rearrangement joins TRBV7-8 to TRBJ1-5; D may be TRBD1 (5 bases). The CDR3 consists of 15 residues. Trimming stripped 0 bases from V and 2 bases from J, with 8 bases between. Looked up from germline, CDR1 is SGHVS and CDR2 is FQNEAQ. The CDR3 is CASSLAGGGNQPQHF. DNA of the CDR3: TGTGCCAGCAGCTTAGCGGGAGGGGGCAATCAGCCCCAGCATTTT. Using reference TRBV7-8 and TRBJ1-5 for the parts outside the CDR3, the full variable domain is GAGVSQSPRYKVAKRGQDVALRCDPISGHVSLFWYQQALGQGPEFLTYFQNEAQLDKSGLPSDRFFAERPEGSVSTLKIQRTQQEDSAVYLCASSLAGGGNQPQHFGDGTRLSIL.

The chain employs TRBV4-1 and TRBJ2-7, with 9 bases lining up with TRBD1. The V segment lost 0 bases and the J segment 4 bases; nucleotides outside the gene matches: 4. The germline gives CDR1 MGHRA, CDR2 YSYEKL. This CDR3 is 15 amino acids long. CDR3 loop: CASSQDGDRVYEQYF. Here the CDR3 DNA reads TGCGCCAGCAGCCAAGATGGGGACAGGGTTTACGAGCAGTACTTC.

The V gene is TRBV9, the J gene TRBJ2-7; D is perhaps TRBD2 (6 bases). This CDR3 is built from 15 residues. Germline V lookup: CDR1 SGDLS, CDR2 YYNGEE. Trimming cost V 4 bases and J 5 bases, with 19 bases left between them. The CDR3 loop is CASSPQGSGWDEQYF. The DNA for the CDR3 is TGTGCCAGCAGCCCTCAGGGAAGCGGGTGGGACGAGCAGTACTTC.

The CDR3 nucleotides are TGTGCCAGTAGTATAGCACAGGGCTTTGAAGCTTTCTTT. Protein product: CASSIAQGFEAFF. The V and J genes are TRBV19 and TRBJ1-1, with a weak D call TRBD1 (6 bases). Germline CDR1 LNHDA, CDR2 SQIVND (reference sequence). With 1 base removed from V and 7 bases from J, the gap between germline ends came to 10 bases. The CDR3 totals 13 residues.

This clone was seen only a few times. V is TRBV24-1 and J is TRBJ1-1, with D uncertain. Germline CDR1 and CDR2: KGHDR and SFDVKD. CDR3 length: 11 residues. Trimming took off 2 bases at V and 11 bases at J, with 8 bases between the two ends. The CDR3 coding sequence is TGTGCCACCAGTGATTCCGTCAGGGCTTTCTTT. This translates into CATSDSVRAFF.

The V and J genes are TRBV4-1 and TRBJ1-1, with 10 bases identical to TRBD1. Trimming cost V 3 bases and J 11 bases; bases outside gene matches: 15. The CDR3 totals 16 residues. The germline CDR1 and CDR2 sequences are MGHRA and YSYEKL. CDR3 region: CASSQPRQGASREAFF. DNA for the CDR3: TGCGCCAGCAGCCAGCCTCGACAGGGGGCCTCTAGGGAGGCTTTCTTT.

This chain joins TRBV3-1 (or the pseudogene TRBV3-2) and TRBJ2-7, with 8 bases matching TRBD1. The junction had 2 bases not matched to a gene; V was cut back by 1 base and J by 3 bases. Germline-derived CDR1 and CDR2 are LGHDT and YNNKEL (reference sequence). CDR3 size: 14 residues. The CDR3 DNA follows: TGTGCCAGCAGCCAAGGGACAGGGCTCTACGAGCAGTACTTC. This sequence encodes CASSQGTGLYEQYF.

The chain joins TRBV11-2 to TRBJ1-6; D gene ambiguous. Between the trimmed V and J ends, which lost 3 bases and 7 bases, there was a span of 10 bases. Per the germline V gene, CDR1 is SGHAT and CDR2 is FQNNGV. The CDR3 is 14 amino acids. CDR3 in DNA: TGTGCCAGCAGCTTGACTCTTCCCAATTCACCCCTCCACTTT. As protein: CASSLTLPNSPLHF.

The V call is TRBV6-5, the J call TRBJ1-5; TRBD1 matches at 7 bases. This CDR3 spans 14 amino acids. Germline lookup yields CDR1 MNHEY and CDR2 SVGAGI. The J segment lost 0 bases and the V segment lost 6 bases, leaving 2 bases of the junction unmatched. Here the CDR3 reads CASRGGVSNQPQHF. CDR3 nucleotides: TGTGCCAGCAGAGGGGGCGTTAGCAATCAGCCCCAGCATTTT.

The gene calls are TRBV10-1 and TRBJ1-6, with D possibly being TRBD1 (5 bases). Germline-derived CDR1 and CDR2 are WNHNN and SYGVQD (reference sequence). The CDR3 contains 14 residues. The germline V and J ends were trimmed by 5 bases and 6 bases, with 11 bases remaining between them. As DNA, the CDR3 is TGCGCCAGCAGTTTAGGGGCGTTTAATTCACCCCTCCACTTT. This sequence encodes CASSLGAFNSPLHF.

J is TRBJ1-6 and V is TRBV5-4; weak D call: TRBD1 (5 bases). The CDR3 is 15 residues long. V lost 5 bases to trimming and J lost 7 bases, with 16 bases between them. CDR1 is SGHNT and CDR2 is YYREEE in the germline V gene (reference sequence). CDR3 residues: CASRGGTAQNSPLHF. CDR3 DNA sequence: TGTGCCAGCAGGGGAGGGACCGCTCAGAATTCACCCCTCCACTTT.

The J gene is TRBJ2-5, the V gene TRBV15; 14 bases are shared with TRBD2. CDR1 LNHNV and CDR2 YYDKDF come from the germline V gene (reference sequence). This CDR3 spans 15 amino acids. Trimming cost V 3 bases and J 4 bases; bases outside gene matches: 1. The CDR3 loop is CATSRGTSGGETQYF. Written as DNA, the CDR3 is TGTGCCACCAGCAGGGGGACTAGCGGGGGAGAGACCCAGTACTTC.

This rearrangement joins TRBV7-2 to TRBJ1-2; D remains unclear. The CDR3 contains 13 residues. Germline loops: CDR1 SGHTA, CDR2 FQGNSA. Trimming removed 5 bases at V and 6 bases at J, with 13 bases between. CDR3 in amino acids: CASSPPGGNGYTF. The CDR3 region has the DNA TGTGCCAGCAGCCCCCCAGGAGGGAATGGCTACACCTTC.

This clone occurred a few times. This sequence joins TRBV4-1 and TRBJ2-1; 10 bases match TRBD1. Trimming cost V 4 bases and J 8 bases; bases outside gene matches: 8. Germline V gene data show CDR1 as MGHRA and CDR2 as YSYEKL. The CDR3 is 15 residues long. The CDR3: CASSPRGTGVDEQFF. The DNA for the CDR3 is TGCGCCAGCAGCCCCAGGGGGACAGGGGTCGATGAGCAGTTCTTC.

This chain links TRBV27 with TRBJ1-5; D possibly corresponds to TRBD1 (5 bases). Germline CDR1 reads MNHEY; CDR2 reads SMNVEV (reference sequence). Trimming removed 5 bases from V and 0 bases from J, with 11 bases in between. The CDR3 is 15 amino acids. This CDR3 reads CASSQDSYSNQPQHF. CDR3 DNA: TGTGCCAGCAGTCAAGACAGTTATAGCAATCAGCCCCAGCATTTT.

The DNA of the CDR3 is TGTGCCAGCAGATTCACGGGGTCGGGATACAATGAGCAGTTCTTC. It translates to CASRFTGSGYNEQFF. V usage is TRBV11-2 and J usage is TRBJ2-1; a possible D gene is TRBD2 (5 bases). CDR3 length equals 15 residues. Germline CDR1 and CDR2: SGHAT and FQNNGV. V lost 6 bases and J 4 bases, leaving 16 bases between the germline ends. Based on the CDR3 plus reference TRBV11-2 and TRBJ2-1, the full variable domain is EAGVAQSPRYKIIEKRQSVAFWCNPISGHATLYWYQQILGQGPKLLIQFQNNGVVDDSQLPKDRFSAERLKGVDSTLKIQPAKLEDSAVYLCASRFTGSGYNEQFFGPGTRLTVL.

The chain links TRBV6-1 to TRBJ1-3; maybe TRBD1 (6 bases). Germline CDR1 and CDR2: MNHNS and SASEGT. The ends were cut back, 3 bases at V and 3 bases at J, with 6 bases in the middle. The CDR3 is made up of 13 amino acids. The DNA of the CDR3 is TGTGCCAGCAGTGACAGGGGTGGAAACACCATATATTTT. This gives the protein CASSDRGGNTIYF.

This rearrangement joins TRBV6-1 to TRBJ1-1; TRBD1 is a possible D gene (6 bases). Germline values: CDR1 MNHNS, CDR2 SASEGT. CDR3 length equals 16 residues. V shed 2 bases and J shed 1 base, with 14 bases lying between them. CDR3 sequence: CASSEWSVGGNTEAFF. The CDR3 nucleotides are TGTGCCAGCAGTGAATGGTCAGTAGGGGGGAACACTGAAGCTTTCTTT.